The rows below give T cell receptor beta chains drawn from one sample of a study of cytomegalovirus exposure and HLA in healthy donors. Produced via immunoSEQ multiplex PCR; TCRdb's table is partial and in-frame only. The table includes some 150,000 clones, 80% detected once. The sample taken for sequencing was PBMCs. These receptors were collected from a man in his thirties or forties in good health and CMV-seronegative. The CDR3 runs from the conserved cysteine through the conserved F or W. Fields, in order: V gene, D gene, clone size, J gene, CDR3 DNA, CDR3 protein. D genes are given only for firm matches. A clone size is listed for some rows: how often the clone was seen (once, few, many), or a class if it is expanded.

>TRBV5-4|NA|NA|TRBJ2-7
TGTGCCAGCAGCTCGGCACCGGACTGGGTCTTCTACGAGCAGTACTTC
CASSSAPDWVFYEQYF
>TRBV19|TRBD2|NA|TRBJ2-1
TGTGCCAGTATCGAAACGGGGAAGCGGGGGGGCAGAAATGAGCAGTTCTTC
CASIETGKRGGRNEQFF
>TRBV28|TRBD1|NA|TRBJ1-6
TGTGCCAGCAGCCCTCCGGGACAGGGGGCCTCGTATTCACCCCTCCACTTT
CASSPPGQGASYSPLHF
>TRBV7-3|TRBD1|few|TRBJ2-7
TGTGCCAGCAGTCCGACAGGGGAGGACGAGCAGTACTTC
CASSPTGEDEQYF
>TRBV18|NA|NA|TRBJ2-2
TGTGCCAGCTCACCTCTCTACCCAACGAACACCGGGGAGCTGTTTTTT
CASSPLYPTNTGELFF
>TRBV5-1|NA|NA|TRBJ1-4
TGCGCCAGCAGCCTGAGACAGGCCGCAACTAATGAAAAACTGTTTTTT
CASSLRQAATNEKLFF
>TRBV14|TRBD2|NA|TRBJ2-4
TGTGCCAGCAGCCAAGATTTAGCGGGGATCGGGGACATTCAGTACTTC
CASSQDLAGIGDIQYF
>TRBV5-4|TRBD1|once|TRBJ2-3
TGTGCCATCCTACAGGGGTCAACGCAGTATTTT
CAILQGSTQYF
>TRBV6-5|NA|few|TRBJ1-1
TGTGCCAGCAGTTATTCTGCGATGAACACTGAAGCTTTCTTT
CASSYSAMNTEAFF
>TRBV7-9|NA|few|TRBJ1-1
TGTGCCAGCAGCTTAGCCCGACAGCACACTGAAGCTTTCTTT
CASSLARQHTEAFF
>TRBV23-1|TRBD1|NA|TRBJ2-2
TGCGCCAGCAGTCAACACAGGGGAGATACCGGGGAGCTGTTTTTT
CASSQHRGDTGELFF
>TRBV30|TRBD1|NA|TRBJ1-4
TGTGCCTGGAGGACGACAGGGGGTAATGAAAAACTGTTTTTT
CAWRTTGGNEKLFF
>TRBV10-2|TRBD2|few|TRBJ2-3
TGCGCCAGCAGTGAGCCCCATCGTGCGGGAGGTGATACGCAGTATTTT
CASSEPHRAGGDTQYF
>TRBV29-1|NA|once|TRBJ1-1
TGCAGCGTTGCCAGTAACACTGAAGCTTTCTTT
CSVASNTEAFF
>TRBV2|TRBD2|NA|TRBJ2-3
TGTGCCAGCACCCCTCCCGGGACTACACAGTTAGATACGCAGTATTTT
CASTPPGTTQLDTQYF
>TRBV9|TRBD1|NA|TRBJ2-7
TGTGCCAGCAGCGTGGGACCGGACAGGAAGATTTACGAGCAGTACTTC
CASSVGPDRKIYEQYF
>TRBV30|TRBD2|NA|TRBJ2-7
TGTGCCTGGGGGACTAGCTCCTACGAGCAGTACTTC
CAWGTSSYEQYF
>TRBV9|NA|NA|TRBJ2-7
TGTGCCAGCAGCGTTCGCCTTTCCAGCGAGCAGTACTTC
CASSVRLSSEQYF
>TRBV13|NA|NA|TRBJ2-7
TGTGCCAGCACCCTTCAGGGAGGGGGCTACGAGCAGTACTTC
CASTLQGGGYEQYF
>TRBV25-1|NA|few|TRBJ2-1
TGTGCCAGCAGTGATCGACCGACTAGTTTTGGGGACAATGAGCAGTTCTTC
CASSDRPTSFGDNEQFF
>TRBV11-1|TRBD2|NA|TRBJ2-7
TGTGCCAGCAGCTTAGGTCGGGGGGCCTACGAGCAGTACTTC
CASSLGRGAYEQYF
>TRBV10-2|TRBD1|NA|TRBJ1-2
TGCGCCAGCAGGGGGACAGGGGCCGCTGGCACCTTC
CASRGTGAAGTF
>TRBV6-6|NA|NA|TRBJ2-3
TGTGCCAGCAGTTTAGGAGGTGTGCCCCCAGATACGCAGTATTTT
CASSLGGVPPDTQYF
>TRBV10-3|NA|NA|TRBJ2-1
TGTGCCATCAGTGAGCGTGGGGGAGGCTCCTACAATGAGCAGTTCTTC
CAISERGGGSYNEQFF
>TRBV9|TRBD2|few|TRBJ2-7
TGTGCCAGCAGCGCCGGTCTGGTGGCTAGCGGAGGGGAGCAGTACTTC
CASSAGLVASGGEQYF
>TRBV28|TRBD2|NA|TRBJ2-2
TGTGCCAGCAGTTTTGCGGGGGTGGCGGCAAACACCGGGGAGCTGTTTTTT
CASSFAGVAANTGELFF
>TRBV30|TRBD1|NA|TRBJ1-5
TGTGCCTGGAGTGGAGGGGGCGAACAGCCCCAGCATTTT
CAWSGGGEQPQHF
>TRBV27|NA|NA|TRBJ2-1
TGTGCCAGCAGTCCTCGTGGCGGGGCGTTTAACTCCTACAATGAGCAGTTCTTC
CASSPRGGAFNSYNEQFF
>TRBV2|TRBD2|NA|TRBJ2-1
TGTGCCAGCAGGTACAGGTCCGGGACTAGCGGGGGGTTCTCCTACAATGAGCAGTTCTTC
CASRYRSGTSGGFSYNEQFF
>TRBV6-1|NA|NA|TRBJ1-5
TGTGCCAGCAGCGGACAGACTTATCAGCCCCAGCATTTT
CASSGQTYQPQHF
>TRBV14|NA|NA|TRBJ1-2
TGTGCCAGCAGCCAACTGGTCGGGGCAGGGGCTGGCTACACCTTC
CASSQLVGAGAGYTF
>TRBV11-3|TRBD2|NA|TRBJ2-1
TGTGCCAGCAGCTTAGAGGCGGGAGGAGGCAATGAGCAGTTCTTC
CASSLEAGGGNEQFF
>TRBV10-3|NA|NA|TRBJ1-6
TGTGCCATCGGAAGGGGTCGGGATAATTCACCCCTCCACTTT
CAIGRGRDNSPLHF
>TRBV10-3|TRBD2|NA|TRBJ2-1
TGTGCCATCAGTGGAGCGGGGGGGCGCAATGAGCAGTTCTTC
CAISGAGGRNEQFF
>TRBV28|NA|NA|TRBJ2-1
TGTGCCAGCAGCAAGGGGTTAGGATCCTACAATGAGCAGTTCTTC
CASSKGLGSYNEQFF
>TRBV10-3|TRBD1|NA|TRBJ1-5
TGTGCCATCGGGGACAGGATTAGCAATCAGCCCCAGCATTTT
CAIGDRISNQPQHF
>TRBV7-3|NA|NA|TRBJ1-4
TGTGCCAGCAGCCCGGGAGCTAATGAAAAACTGTTTTTT
CASSPGANEKLFF
>TRBV29-1|TRBD2|NA|TRBJ2-2
TGCAGCGTTGTGGGGGGGAGGAACACCGGGGAGCTGTTTTTT
CSVVGGRNTGELFF
>TRBV5-1|TRBD1|once|TRBJ2-2
TGCGCCAGCAGCGCGCAGGGGGCAGGGACCGGGGAGCTGTTTTTT
CASSAQGAGTGELFF
>TRBV28|NA|NA|TRBJ2-5
TGTGCCAGCAGTCCCATTGGCGGAGAGACCCAGTACTTC
CASSPIGGETQYF